The source of this T cell receptor (beta chain) is a study of shared clonotypes between healthy human individuals. Overall study: Ranging from 18 to 49 in age, donors were a couple of women and a few men.

The V gene's germline CDR1 is LNHNV and CDR2 YYDKDF (reference sequence). Trimming stripped 0 bases from V and 4 bases from J, with 7 bases between. This CDR3 spans 14 amino acids. Positive CCR7 selection of CD45RO-negative cells yielded the naive CD8 cells, and terminally differentiated effector memory CD45RA+ cells were excluded. Healthy HIV-negative adults without recent acute infections or vaccinations served as donors. Points on this clone: Its antigen is not identified. Other DNA sequences from this sample encode an identical CDR3 as well.

TCRdb's table, derived via immunoSEQ multiplex PCR, lists solely in-frame clones and lacks some. There are roughly 770,000 clones in the sample; 90% to 98% occur only once, and 0.2% to 0.25% lies in the top ten. Overall study findings and caveats: Naive CD4 clonotype sharing across four donors was approximately 5%. Against clonotypes common to all four donors, non-shared ones had lower generation probabilities.

The TCR comes from a man aged 25-40 years in good health. The chain is built from TRBV15 and TRBJ2-1; D is uncertain. Sequencing was performed on naive CD8+ T cells sorted from blood. The CDR3 is CATSRDRSYNEQFF. The CDR3 DNA sequence: TGTGCCACCAGCAGAGACAGGTCGTACAATGAGCAGTTCTTC.